The next 28 T cell receptor beta chains were all read from a single sample in a study of CD8 T cells in ankylosing spondylitis. TCRdb itself ran the 5' RACE reads through MiXCR, one entry per CDR3 protein. The sample lists tens of thousands of distinct CDR3 sequences; around 30% were seen once. Sequenced material: blood, either unsorted or a sorted T cell fraction (not recorded which). These TCRs come from a male donor with ankylosing spondylitis or in good health (not recorded which).

This clonotype is a singleton in its sample. The chain has TRBV3-1 and TRBJ2-7; TRBD1 is a possible D gene (5 bases). Trimming removed 4 bases from V and 3 bases from J, with 16 bases in between. Germline V gene sequence: CDR1 LGHDT, CDR2 YNNKEL (reference sequence). The CDR3 length is 15 residues. This CDR3 is CASSRVGVGYYEQYF. The DNA for the CDR3 is TGTGCCAGCAGCCGCGTAGGGGTAGGATACTACGAGCAGTACTTC.

Only a few counts were recorded for this clonotype. The rearrangement joins TRBV2 to TRBJ1-5; D uncertain. Germline V lookup: CDR1 SNHLY, CDR2 FYNNEI. The V end lost 3 bases, the J end lost 1 base, and 10 bases lay between the germline ends. The CDR3 consists of 15 residues. CDR3 sequence (DNA): TGTGCCAGCAGTGACCGTGGAAGGAGCAATCAGCCCCAGCATTTT. Translation gives CASSDRGRSNQPQHF.

The V gene is TRBV5-5, the J gene TRBJ2-5; 7 positions agree with TRBD1. The CDR3 is 17 residues long. The germline CDR1 and CDR2 sequences are SGHKS and YYEKEE (reference sequence). The V and J ends lost 4 bases and 1 base, in that order; junction bases with no gene match: 13. The CDR3 loop reads CASSRYMFGTAQETQYF. For the CDR3, the DNA is TGTGCCAGCAGCCGGTACATGTTCGGGACAGCCCAAGAGACCCAGTACTTC.

The chain couples TRBV7-3 to TRBJ2-3; D unclear. Trimming shortened V by 0 bases and J by 2 bases, and 12 bases separated the two germline ends. The CDR3 has 16 amino acids. Per germline, CDR1 SGHTA and CDR2 FQGTGA. CDR3 region: CASSLTERLSTDTQYF. The CDR3 DNA reads TGTGCCAGCAGCTTAACGGAAAGGTTATCCACAGATACGCAGTATTTT.

This chain joins TRBV3-1 and TRBJ2-1; 8 bases are a match to TRBD2. Trimming cost V 0 bases and J 4 bases; bases outside gene matches: 5. There are 16 residues in the CDR3. Germline CDR1 reads LGHDT; CDR2 reads YNNKEL (reference sequence). CDR3 protein: CASSQDAGGDYNEQFF. In nucleotides, the CDR3 is TGTGCCAGCAGCCAAGATGCGGGAGGTGATTACAATGAGCAGTTCTTC.

The chain carries TRBV28 and TRBJ2-3; 7 bases agree with TRBD2. Losses at the gene ends were 5 bases for V and 4 bases for J; bases not matched to a gene: 12. The germline gives CDR1 MDHEN, CDR2 SYDVKM. This CDR3 is built from 16 residues. Here the CDR3 reads CASSPRGAGVSDTQYF. CDR3 DNA: TGTGCCAGCAGTCCTAGAGGGGCGGGAGTATCAGATACGCAGTATTTT.

This rearrangement joins TRBV5-5 to TRBJ2-1, with TRBD1 matching 7 bases. CDR3 length: 12 residues. V was pared by 8 bases and J by 5 bases, with 4 bases of the junction left unmatched. Germline CDR1 reads SGHKS; CDR2 reads YYEKEE (reference sequence). CDR3 bases: TGTGCCAGAGATACAGGGGACAATGAGCAGTTCTTC. Its protein is CARDTGDNEQFF.

Only a few counts were recorded for this clonotype. V is TRBV20-1 and J is TRBJ2-1; D possibly corresponds to TRBD2 (5 bases). The germline V gene encodes CDR1 DFQATT and CDR2 SNEGSKA (reference sequence). The V end lost 3 bases, the J end lost 5 bases, and 11 bases lay between the germline ends. CDR3 size: 13 residues. The CDR3 region is CSASTGIHNEQFF. In DNA, the CDR3 is TGCAGTGCTAGCACCGGGATCCACAATGAGCAGTTCTTC.

The chain couples TRBV5-1 to TRBJ2-3; D is undetermined. V dropped 3 bases and J dropped 4 bases, with 6 bases sitting between them. Germline CDR1 SGHRS, CDR2 YFSETQ. The CDR3 sequence is 12 residues long. The CDR3 here is CASSYDSDTQYF. DNA for the CDR3: TGCGCCAGCAGCTACGACTCAGATACGCAGTATTTT.

This chain uses TRBV12-3 or TRBV12-4 with TRBJ1-3, with D possibly being TRBD1 (5 bases). The CDR3 is made up of 15 amino acids. The ends were cut back, 8 bases at V and 0 bases at J, with 14 bases in the middle. This CDR3 reads CASSSPGTSGNTIYF. CDR3 DNA sequence: TGTGCCAGCTCTTCTCCGGGGACCTCTGGAAACACCATATATTTT.

The chain uses TRBV20-1 and TRBJ2-3; D remains ambiguous. The V gene lost 0 bases and the J gene lost 2 bases, with 15 bases spanning the gap. Germline CDR1 DFQATT, CDR2 SNEGSKA (reference sequence). CDR3 length equals 16 residues. The CDR3 is CSARDPAALHTDTQYF. The CDR3, as DNA: TGCAGTGCTAGAGATCCTGCGGCCCTGCACACAGATACGCAGTATTTT.

The gene calls are TRBV6-5 and TRBJ2-7; D is unresolved. The CDR3 covers 16 residues. The V gene's germline CDR1 is MNHEY and CDR2 SVGAGI. V lost 0 bases, J lost 5 bases, and 17 bases lay in between. The CDR3 protein is CASSYSRPTPANEQYF. The CDR3 bases are TGTGCCAGCAGTTACTCCCGTCCCACCCCCGCCAACGAGCAGTACTTC.

This clonotype was counted a single time. The rearrangement uses TRBV9 and TRBJ2-1; 7 nucleotides agree with TRBD2. The V segment lost 0 bases and the J segment 7 bases; nucleotides outside the gene matches: 4. This CDR3 contains 14 residues. Germline V gene data show CDR1 as SGDLS and CDR2 as YYNGEE. As DNA, the CDR3 is TGTGCCAGCAGCGTAGTGACTAGCTATAATGAGCAGTTCTTC. This encodes CASSVVTSYNEQFF. The full variable domain, in which reference TRBV9 and TRBJ2-1 provide the parts outside the CDR3, is DSGVTQTPKHLITATGQRVTLRCSPRSGDLSVYWYQQSLDQGLQFLIQYYNGEERAKGNILERFSAQQFPDLHSELNLSSLELGDSALYFCASSVVTSYNEQFFGPGTRLTVL.

This clonotype was seen many times. Here the CDR3 DNA reads TGCAGTGCTAGAGGCAGCTCCTACGAGCAGTACGTC. Translating gives CSARGSSYEQYV. The gene calls are TRBV20-1 and TRBJ2-7; no clear D. Germline values: CDR1 DFQATT, CDR2 SNEGSKA (reference sequence). The CDR3 is 12 amino acids. The V end was cut by 1 base, the J end by 0 bases, with 4 bases between.

The rearrangement links TRBV5-1 to TRBJ2-7; D not resolved. The V gene lost 7 bases and the J gene lost 0 bases, with 14 bases spanning the gap. The CDR3 runs to 14 residues. Germline-derived CDR1 and CDR2 are SGHRS and YFSETQ. DNA of the CDR3: TGCGCCAGCCGGCCTGGAATTTCCTCCTACGAGCAGTACGTC. Its protein product is CASRPGISSYEQYV.

The rearrangement uses TRBV12-5 and TRBJ1-6; D remains ambiguous. CDR1 is LGHNT, CDR2 FRNRAP, per germline. This CDR3 has 19 residues. The germline V and J ends were trimmed by 4 bases and 0 bases, with 19 bases remaining between them. In nucleotides, the CDR3 is TGTGCTAGTGGTTCGGAAGTGCACCAATCTAGCTCCTATAATTCACCCCTCCACTTT. Its translation is CASGSEVHQSSSYNSPLHF.

The chain has TRBV20-1 and TRBJ1-2; D call uncertain. The CDR3 runs to 14 residues. Germline CDR1 and CDR2: DFQATT and SNEGSKA (reference sequence). Between the trimmed V and J ends, which lost 1 base and 7 bases, there was a span of 16 bases. The CDR3 DNA is TGCAGTGCTAGAGCCCGTCGGGCCGGAGGTGGCTACACCTTC. This gives the protein CSARARRAGGGYTF.

The chain joins TRBV7-9 to TRBJ2-5, with D unresolved. Looked up from germline, CDR1 is SEHNR and CDR2 is FQNEAQ (reference sequence). This CDR3 contains 15 residues. Between the trimmed V and J ends, which lost 0 bases and 4 bases, there was a span of 12 bases. Here the CDR3 reads CASSLAPRQGETQYF. As DNA, the CDR3 is TGTGCCAGCAGCTTAGCTCCCCGCCAAGGAGAGACCCAGTACTTC. The whole variable domain, remainder taken from reference TRBV7-9 and TRBJ2-5, is DTGVSQNPRHKITKRGQNVTFRCDPISEHNRLYWYRQTLGQGPEFLTYFQNEAQLEKSRLLSDRFSAERPKGSFSTLEIQRTEQGDSAMYLCASSLAPRQGETQYFGPGTRLLVL.

This clonotype was recorded a few times. V usage is TRBV5-1 and J usage is TRBJ1-1; D call uncertain. The CDR3 covers 15 residues. V gave up 0 bases and J gave up 4 bases, with 13 bases separating them. Germline CDR1 SGHRS, CDR2 YFSETQ. The CDR3 bases are TGCGCCAGCAGCTTGGGCCTCTCCTTGGGCACTGAAGCTTTCTTT. Translated, it gives CASSLGLSLGTEAFF.

This clonotype was recorded a few times. This rearrangement joins TRBV20-1 to TRBJ2-2, with 7 positions matching TRBD2. The CDR3 covers 15 residues. Germline CDR1 is DFQATT and CDR2 is SNEGSKA (reference sequence). The ends lost 4 bases at V and 0 bases at J; junction bases unmatched: 5. In DNA form, the CDR3 reads TGCAGTGCTAAGAGCGGGGAGACGAACACCGGGGAGCTGTTTTTT. It yields the protein CSAKSGETNTGELFF.

The chain carries TRBV5-1 and TRBJ2-7; D could derive from TRBD1 or TRBD2 (6 bases each). Trimming removed 4 bases from V and 8 bases from J, with 10 bases in between. Germline V lookup: CDR1 SGHRS, CDR2 YFSETQ. The CDR3 runs to 11 residues. CDR3 protein: CASSRRGKQYV. In nucleotides, the CDR3 is TGCGCCAGCAGCCGGAGGGGGAAGCAGTACGTC.

This chain connects TRBV10-3 to TRBJ2-1, with TRBD1 identical over 10 bases. Losses at the gene ends were 11 bases for V and 7 bases for J; bases not matched to a gene: 11. CDR1 is ENHRY, CDR2 SYGVKD, per germline. CDR3 length: 14 amino acids. The CDR3 bases are TGTGCCGCCACACGGGGGACAGGGGATAATGAGCAGTTCTTC. Translating it yields CAATRGTGDNEQFF.

In its sample, this clonotype was seen a few times. The rearrangement uses TRBV7-6 and TRBJ2-1; 7 bases line up with TRBD2. The V gene's germline CDR1 is SGHVS and CDR2 FNYEAQ. J was trimmed by 5 bases and V by 0 bases; bases with no gene match: 7. The CDR3 consists of 16 residues. CDR3 nucleotide sequence: TGTGCCAGCAGCTTAGCGGGGCTAGCGGCAAACAATGAGCAGTTCTTC. Protein sequence: CASSLAGLAANNEQFF.

The genes are TRBV28 and TRBJ2-3, with a weak D call TRBD2 (6 bases). The CDR3 runs to 14 residues. The germline V gene has CDR1 MDHEN and CDR2 SYDVKM. V was cut by 6 bases and J by 4 bases, with 14 bases left in between. Written as DNA, the CDR3 is TGTGCCAGCAGCGCGACGGGGGTTTCAGATACGCAGTATTTT. Its translation is CASSATGVSDTQYF.

The rearrangement uses TRBV12-3 or TRBV12-4 and TRBJ1-1; 7 bases fit TRBD1. This CDR3 contains 15 residues. V lost 4 bases to trimming and J lost 0 bases; unmatched junction nucleotides: 5. The DNA of the CDR3 is TGTGCCAGCAGTTCTCCGGGACAGCTGAACACTGAAGCTTTCTTT. Protein: CASSSPGQLNTEAFF.

This clonotype appeared a few times. This chain joins TRBV20-1 and TRBJ2-3; a possible D gene is TRBD2 (5 bases). Germline CDR1 DFQATT, CDR2 SNEGSKA (reference sequence). V was shortened by 1 base and J by 0 bases, with 14 bases between the two germline ends. There are 16 residues in the CDR3. This CDR3 reads CSARGDTRESTDTQYF. For the CDR3, the DNA is TGCAGTGCTAGAGGAGACACTAGGGAGAGCACAGATACGCAGTATTTT.

This chain links TRBV20-1 with TRBJ2-3, with 9 bases identical to TRBD2. CDR1 and CDR2 (germline): DFQATT, SNEGSKA (reference sequence). The CDR3 is 15 residues long. V dropped 5 bases and J dropped 5; count of bases not matched to a gene: 11. The CDR3 region is CSALGVAGEVDTQYF. CDR3 in DNA: TGCAGTGCTCTGGGGGTAGCGGGAGAGGTAGATACGCAGTATTTT.

The chain recombines TRBV9 with TRBJ2-2; 8 bases line up with TRBD2. The germline gives CDR1 SGDLS, CDR2 YYNGEE. V shed 6 bases and J 5 bases; nucleotides not matched to a gene: 9. CDR3 size: 15 residues. CDR3 amino acids: CASTITGGRTGELFF. For the CDR3, the DNA is TGTGCCAGCACCATAACGGGGGGGCGGACCGGGGAGCTGTTTTTT.